This TCR beta chain was sequenced in a study of T cells expressing NK-cell markers. The CDR3 extends over 17 amino acids. Germline V gene lookup returns CDR1 LNHDA and CDR2 SQIVND (reference sequence). TCRdb reanalyzed the 5' RACE reads and collapses them to one entry per CDR3 protein, without DNA. The table for this sample gives about 440,000 distinct CDR3 sequences. In regard to this clonotype: Its antigen is as yet unknown.

Points from the study as a whole: Leadership of the CD3+CD56-NKG2C+ fraction also belonged to these clonotypes in several donors.

The sample taken for sequencing was blood T cells: a sorted CD56 or NKG2C T cell subset, CD4+ or CD8+ T cells, or bulk PBMC T cells (not recorded which). This sequence joins TRBV19 and TRBJ1-1; TCRdb returns TRBD1, unconfirmable since there is no DNA. This sequence originates from a woman between 18 and 70 years old in good health. CDR3 protein: CASSIVPQGTLNTEAFF.